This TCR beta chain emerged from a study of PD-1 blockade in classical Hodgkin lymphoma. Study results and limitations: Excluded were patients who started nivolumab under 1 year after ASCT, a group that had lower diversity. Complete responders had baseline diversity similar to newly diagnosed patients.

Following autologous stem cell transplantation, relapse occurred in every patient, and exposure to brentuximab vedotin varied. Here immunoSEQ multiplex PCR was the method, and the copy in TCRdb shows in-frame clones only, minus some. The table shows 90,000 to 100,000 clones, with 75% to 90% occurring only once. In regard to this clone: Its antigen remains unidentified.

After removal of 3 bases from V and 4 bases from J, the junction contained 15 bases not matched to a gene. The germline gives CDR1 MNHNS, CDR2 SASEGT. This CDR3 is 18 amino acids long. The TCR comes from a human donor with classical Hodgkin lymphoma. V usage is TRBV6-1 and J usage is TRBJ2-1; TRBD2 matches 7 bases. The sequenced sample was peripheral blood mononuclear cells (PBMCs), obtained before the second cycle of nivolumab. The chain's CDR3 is CASSDPGGLAEPYNEQFF. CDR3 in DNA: TGTGCCAGCAGTGACCCCGGCGGGCTAGCGGAACCTTACAATGAGCAGTTCTTC.